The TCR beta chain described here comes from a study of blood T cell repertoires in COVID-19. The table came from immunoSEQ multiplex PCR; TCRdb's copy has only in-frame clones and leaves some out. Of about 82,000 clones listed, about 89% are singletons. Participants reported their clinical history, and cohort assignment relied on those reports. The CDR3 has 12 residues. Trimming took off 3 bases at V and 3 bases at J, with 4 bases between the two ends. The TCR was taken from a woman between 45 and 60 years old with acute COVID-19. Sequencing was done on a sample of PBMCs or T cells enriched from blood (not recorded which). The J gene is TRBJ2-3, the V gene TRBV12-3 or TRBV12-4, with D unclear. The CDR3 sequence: CASSFSTDTQYF. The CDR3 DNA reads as TGTGCCAGCAGTTTCTCTACAGATACGCAGTATTTT.